This TCR beta chain was sequenced during a study of blood T cell repertoires in COVID-19. Across the study: Sources were T cells, B-cell-depleted T cells, or PBMCs; the material itself was cDNA or gDNA.

Some clones are missing from TCRdb's copy, which holds only in-frame ones; the method was immunoSEQ multiplex PCR. Found here are around 190,000 clones, roughly 84% of them singletons; the top ten hold around 2.9%. A case of COVID-19 had been met by exposed participants within 2 weeks before study entry. The germline V gene has CDR1 ENHRY and CDR2 SYGVKD. CDR3 length: 15 amino acids. V was cut by 2 bases and J by 5 bases, with 12 bases left in between. The gene calls are TRBV10-3 and TRBJ1-4; a weak D match, TRBD1 (5 bases). Specimen: PBMCs or T cells enriched from blood (not recorded which). The sequence derives from a woman in her thirties who had been exposed to COVID-19. CDR3 sequence (DNA): TGTGCCATCAGTGAGGCACAGGTGGGGAATGAAAAACTGTTTTTT. Translated, it gives CAISEAQVGNEKLFF.